Below, one TCR beta chain is given with its context. The target antigen is unknown. Per germline, CDR1 SQVTM and CDR2 ANQGSEA. This CDR3 spans 17 amino acids. The germline V and J ends were trimmed by 1 base and 5 bases, with 21 bases remaining between them. Some clones are missing from TCRdb's copy, which holds only in-frame ones; the method was immunoSEQ multiplex PCR. The sample shows tens of thousands of clones, approximately 78% of them seen only once. The entry originates in a study of OX40 agonist ivuxolimab in advanced cancers. About the research overall: Ivuxolimab, an antibody that agonizes OX40 (CD134), was administered to the patients. Mean age around 60 years, range roughly 23 to 79; around 80% male.

Findings of the study overall: Some of the nonresponding patients also showed low levels of normalized T-cell clonal expansion.

The TCR comes from an adult with an advanced solid tumor such as melanoma, head and neck, liver or kidney cancer. Sequencing was performed on CD4+ or CD8+ T cells sorted from blood, taken in a trial of the OX40 agonist ivuxolimab. The J gene is TRBJ2-1, the V gene TRBV29-1, with a weak D call TRBD2 (7 bases). CDR3 loop: CSVEVTPGGPHDNEQFF. In nucleotides, the CDR3 is TGCAGCGTTGAAGTTACCCCCGGGGGGCCCCATGACAATGAGCAGTTCTTC.